These 14 T cell receptor beta chains came from one sample sequenced in a study of neurological immune-mediated disorders. From the 5' RACE reads, TCRdb called clonotypes with MiXCR, one entry per CDR3 protein. The top ten hold about 7.1% of the sample, which has some 57,000 distinct CDR3 sequences, about 3.7% seen once. Sequencing was done on a sample of PBMCs. The receptors originated from a woman aged 60-75 years with multiple sclerosis.

This clonotype turned up a few times. This rearrangement joins TRBV6-1 to TRBJ1-4, with 11 bases aligning to TRBD1. The trim removed 7 bases at V and 1 base at J, leaving 8 bases unmatched. Germline CDR1 is MNHNS and CDR2 is SASEGT. This CDR3 has 17 residues. CDR3 DNA: TGTGCCAGCACCCCGGACAGGGGGCGGGGAACTAATGAAAAACTGTTTTTT. Protein sequence: CASTPDRGRGTNEKLFF.

This clonotype showed up many times. The V gene is TRBV6-6, the J gene TRBJ2-3, with a weak D call TRBD1 (6 bases). V lost 3 bases and J 4 bases, leaving 14 bases between the germline ends. The CDR3 consists of 15 residues. Germline values: CDR1 MNHNY, CDR2 SVGAGI (reference sequence). Here the CDR3 reads CASSYGQGPADTQYF. The CDR3 DNA reads as TGTGCCAGCAGTTATGGGCAGGGGCCCGCAGATACGCAGTATTTT.

This clonotype was counted at least ten times. The genes are TRBV20-1 and TRBJ1-1; possible D gene TRBD1, 6 bases. V lost 6 bases and J 0 bases, leaving 11 bases between the germline ends. The CDR3 is made up of 13 amino acids. Germline-derived CDR1 and CDR2 are DFQATT and SNEGSKA (reference sequence). CDR3 in DNA: TGCAGTGCCGCAGGACAGATGAACACTGAAGCTTTCTTT. Protein: CSAAGQMNTEAFF.

This clonotype was counted many times. The CDR3 region is CSATVTGTSGYEQYF. In DNA form, the CDR3 reads TGCAGTGCTACGGTGACCGGGACTAGCGGGTACGAGCAGTACTTC. The chain combines TRBV20-1 with TRBJ2-7; TRBD2 matches 12 bases. This CDR3 region has 15 residues. Germline trimming cut 4 bases from V and 4 bases from J; bases unmatched to any gene: 8. CDR1 is DFQATT and CDR2 is SNEGSKA in the germline V gene (reference sequence).

In this sample, this clonotype turned up many times. This chain uses TRBV7-2 with TRBJ2-7; TRBD2 aligns across 11 bases. V lost 0 bases, J lost 2 bases, and 0 bases stayed unmatched. The CDR3 runs to 15 residues. Germline loops: CDR1 SGHTA, CDR2 FQGNSA. This CDR3 reads CASSLATSGAYEQYF. In nucleotides, the CDR3 is TGTGCCAGCAGCTTAGCGACTAGCGGGGCCTACGAGCAGTACTTC.

This clonotype was recorded many times. This sequence joins TRBV12-3 or TRBV12-4 and TRBJ1-2, with D hard to call. The CDR3 is 14 residues long. V dropped 1 base and J dropped 2 bases, with 8 bases sitting between them. In DNA form, the CDR3 reads TGTGCCAGCAGTTTAGAGGTGCGGAACTATGGCTACACCTTC. Translated, it gives CASSLEVRNYGYTF.

The chain couples TRBV24-1 to TRBJ2-3, with 15 bases that match TRBD2. V lost 2 bases and J lost 0; bases outside the gene matches: 2. The germline CDR1 and CDR2 sequences are KGHDR and SFDVKD. The CDR3 extends over 18 amino acids. This chain's CDR3 is CATSDSGLAGGSTDTQYF. The CDR3 nucleotides are TGTGCCACCAGTGATTCCGGACTAGCGGGAGGGAGCACAGATACGCAGTATTTT.

This clonotype has ten or more counts. This chain connects TRBV20-1 to TRBJ1-1, with 7 bases fitting TRBD1. The CDR3 covers 14 residues. Losses at the gene ends were 3 bases for V and 7 bases for J; bases not matched to a gene: 11. The germline CDR1 and CDR2 sequences are DFQATT and SNEGSKA (reference sequence). This CDR3 is CSASNSGQSFEAFF. CDR3 sequence (DNA): TGCAGTGCTAGTAATTCGGGACAGTCTTTTGAAGCTTTCTTT.

This clonotype was picked up many times. V gene TRBV9 combines with J gene TRBJ2-7; D uncertain. CDR1 SGDLS and CDR2 YYNGEE come from the germline V gene. V lost 1 base and J 5 bases, leaving 10 bases between the germline ends. This CDR3 contains 13 residues. The CDR3 region has the DNA TGTGCCAGCAGCGTACAATCCACTGACGAGCAGTACTTC. Its translation: CASSVQSTDEQYF.

There are a few counts of this clonotype. V usage is TRBV6-5 and J usage is TRBJ2-7; D uncertain. Deletions cut 5 bases from V and 4 bases from J, with 15 bases between. The CDR3 has 14 residues. Germline V CDR1 and CDR2: MNHEY, SVGAGI. CDR3 DNA sequence: TGTGCCAGCAGTCCACCCGGGTATCCGTACGAGCAGTACTTC. Encoded protein: CASSPPGYPYEQYF.

This clonotype was counted between two and nine times. V and J are TRBV18 and TRBJ2-5; D remains ambiguous. Germline V gives CDR1 KGHSH, CDR2 LQKENI. Trimming pared 3 bases from V and 3 bases from J, leaving 5 bases between. This CDR3 spans 12 amino acids. CDR3 in DNA: TGTGCCAGCTCACCCGGCGAAGAGACCCAGTACTTC. This encodes CASSPGEETQYF.

This clonotype was counted at least ten times. This chain links TRBV21-1 with TRBJ1-2; TRBD1 is the table's D call, not checked against the DNA. TRBV21-1 is designated a pseudogene. This CDR3 is 16 amino acids long. CDR3 nucleotide sequence: TGTGCCAGCAGCAAACCTCCGGGGATAGGGTTCTATGGCTACACCTTC. Translation: CASSKPPGIGFYGYTF.

This clonotype was found a few times. The CDR3 protein is CASSHGTVYGEQYF. The CDR3 nucleotides read TGTGCCAGCTCCCATGGGACAGTGTACGGCGAGCAGTACTTC. This sequence joins TRBV18 and TRBJ2-7; 7 positions match TRBD1. Germline CDR1 and CDR2: KGHSH and LQKENI. CDR3 length: 14 residues. J gave up 6 bases and V 6 bases, and 11 bases lay outside the gene matches.

Only one count was recorded for this clonotype. This sequence may be a read error, since a much larger clone differs from it by one base. The gene calls are TRBV9 and TRBJ1-1; no definite D call. Trimming stripped 4 bases from V and 3 bases from J, with 13 bases between. Looked up from germline, CDR1 is SGDLS and CDR2 is YYNGEE. The CDR3 contains 14 residues. CDR3 in DNA: TGTGCCAGCAGCCCTCTCGGGTTCTACACTGAAGCTTTCTTT. Translating gives CASSPLGFYTEAFF.